The clone carrying this T cell receptor beta chain was observed once. Other DNA sequences in the same sample also yield this CDR3. These data belong to a study of cytomegalovirus exposure and HLA in healthy donors. Amplification used 60 Vbeta primers and 13 Jbeta primers. The protocol was immunoSEQ multiplex PCR, while the TCRdb copy is restricted to in-frame clones and leaves out a portion. The repertoire has about 160,000 clones, around 83% of them found once; the top ten carry about 2%. Trimming removed 0 bases at V and 8 bases at J, with 13 bases between. The CDR3 length is 15 residues. The germline CDR1 and CDR2 sequences are ENHRY and SYGVKD.

This clonotype was obtained from a man aged 18 to 30 in good health and CMV-seropositive. The sequenced sample was PBMCs. The V gene is TRBV10-3, the J gene TRBJ1-4, with D perhaps matching TRBD1 (5 bases). This CDR3 is CAISESGTSGEKLFF. Here the CDR3 DNA reads TGTGCCATCAGTGAGTCAGGGACTTCTGGCGAAAAACTGTTTTTT.